Sequencing of this T cell receptor (beta chain) was carried out in a study of cytomegalovirus exposure and HLA in healthy donors. This clone was seen only a few times. As yet, its antigen is unknown. This PCR relied on a set of 60 Vbeta primers and 13 Jbeta primers. Profiled with immunoSEQ multiplex PCR; TCRdb holds only in-frame clones, not every one. The profile shows under 90,000 clones, about 71% of them singletons. Points from the study as a whole: The study recorded some 160 TCR beta chains that were cytomegalovirus-associated. Using a false discovery rate of 0.05, a later analysis showed that about 16,000 TCR beta sequences were associated with HLA alleles. Follow-up analysis later connected one missense variant in DCLRE1C with trimming of TCR beta V- and J-genes. Specific recognition of CMV antigens was confirmed in vitro for three chains (all CMV-associated).

The CDR3 spans 20 residues. Trimming removed 3 bases from V and 0 bases from J; junction bases left unmatched: 13. CDR1 is PRHDT and CDR2 is FYEKMQ in the germline V gene (reference sequence). This receptor was obtained from a woman aged 40-49 years in good health and CMV-seronegative. The rearrangement joins TRBV13 to TRBJ2-1; 11 bases match TRBD2. Source material: PBMCs. This CDR3 is CASSLGTALAGGSSYNEQFF. DNA for the CDR3: TGTGCCAGCAGCTTGGGAACAGCCCTAGCGGGGGGTAGCTCCTACAATGAGCAGTTCTTC.